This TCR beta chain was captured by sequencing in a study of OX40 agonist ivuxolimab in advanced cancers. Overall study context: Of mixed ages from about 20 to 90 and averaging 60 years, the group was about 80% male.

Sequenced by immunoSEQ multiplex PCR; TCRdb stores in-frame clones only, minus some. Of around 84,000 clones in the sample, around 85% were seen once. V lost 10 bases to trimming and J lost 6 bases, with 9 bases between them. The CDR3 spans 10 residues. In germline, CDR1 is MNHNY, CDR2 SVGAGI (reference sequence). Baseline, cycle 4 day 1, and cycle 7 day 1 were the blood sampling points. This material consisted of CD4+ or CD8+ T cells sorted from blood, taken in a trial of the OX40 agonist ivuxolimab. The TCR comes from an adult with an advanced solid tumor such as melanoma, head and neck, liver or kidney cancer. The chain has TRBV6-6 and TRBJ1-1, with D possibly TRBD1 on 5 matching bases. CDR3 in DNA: TGTGCCACCGGGGGGGCTGAAGCTTTCTTT. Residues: CATGGAEAFF.